These 17 T cell receptor beta chains share one sample of origin, sequenced in a study of blood T cell repertoires in COVID-19. TCRdb's table, derived via immunoSEQ multiplex PCR, lists solely in-frame clones and lacks some. The sample has a few hundred thousand clones, approximately 90% seen once. The sequencing input was peripheral blood. Receptors originate from a middle-aged woman with acute or convalescent COVID-19.

The chain recombines TRBV6-5 with TRBJ1-5; no clear D gene. Germline CDR1 and CDR2: MNHEY and SVGAGI. The length of the CDR3 is 13 residues. Between the trimmed V and J ends, which lost 6 bases and 4 bases, there was a span of 10 bases. The CDR3 reads CASRRGMNQPQHF. The CDR3 DNA follows: TGTGCCAGCAGACGGGGAATGAATCAGCCCCAGCATTTT.

This chain uses TRBV9 with TRBJ1-2, with D perhaps TRBD1 (5 bases). Per the germline V gene, CDR1 is SGDLS and CDR2 is YYNGEE. V was trimmed by 1 base and J by 4 bases, leaving 8 bases between them. There are 13 residues in the CDR3. The CDR3 DNA reads as TGTGCCAGCAGCGTAAGGCAGGGCTATGGCTACACCTTC. This codes for CASSVRQGYGYTF. Looking up the rest from reference TRBV9 and TRBJ1-2 gives the full variable domain: DSGVTQTPKHLITATGQRVTLRCSPRSGDLSVYWYQQSLDQGLQFLIQYYNGEERAKGNILERFSAQQFPDLHSELNLSSLELGDSALYFCASSVRQGYGYTFGSGTRLTVV.

The chain employs TRBV29-1 and TRBJ1-4, with a possible D match to TRBD1 (6 bases). Germline V CDR1 and CDR2: SQVTM, ANQGSEA. The length of the CDR3 is 13 residues. Deletions cut 6 bases from V and 0 bases from J, with 8 bases between. CDR3 amino acids: CSVTGATNEKLFF. The CDR3 nucleotides are TGCAGCGTGACAGGTGCAACTAATGAAAAACTGTTTTTT.

This clone was seen only a few times. The rearrangement links TRBV14 to TRBJ1-4, with D perhaps TRBD1 (6 bases). V was clipped by 0 bases and J by 7 bases, with 15 bases between them. Germline-derived CDR1 and CDR2 are SGHDN and FVKESK. This CDR3 spans 16 amino acids. CDR3 residues: CASSQDWQGMGEKLFF. The DNA for the CDR3 is TGTGCCAGCAGCCAAGACTGGCAGGGGATGGGTGAAAAACTGTTTTTT.

This chain joins TRBV23-1 and TRBJ2-7; TRBD2 agrees at 7 bases. TRBV23-1 is an open reading frame, and its role is uncertain. Germline trimming cut 0 bases from V and 0 bases from J; bases unmatched to any gene: 11. The CDR3 is 18 residues long. In DNA, the CDR3 is TGCGCCAGCAGTCAATCGGAGGGGCGGGAGCCAAACTCCTACGAGCAGTACGTC. Protein sequence: CASSQSEGREPNSYEQYV.

This clone was seen once. The chain has TRBV6-5 and TRBJ1-2; 7 bases fit TRBD1. The CDR3 is made up of 13 amino acids. The ends lost 10 bases at V and 3 bases at J; junction bases unmatched: 8. CDR1 is MNHEY and CDR2 is SVGAGI in the germline V gene. The DNA for the CDR3 is TGTGCCACCACAAAAGGGGGCGACTATGGCTACACCTTC. Translating gives CATTKGGDYGYTF.

The chain carries TRBV7-6 and TRBJ2-5, with 10 nucleotides matching TRBD2. Germline V gene sequence: CDR1 SGHVS, CDR2 FNYEAQ. V gave up 5 bases and J gave up 2 bases; unmatched junction bases: 8. The CDR3 consists of 16 residues. CDR3 nucleotide sequence: TGTGCCAGCAGCGCGGGACTAGCGCCACCTCAAGAGACCCAGTACTTC. This translates into CASSAGLAPPQETQYF.

The chain joins TRBV19 to TRBJ1-2; D perhaps matches TRBD1 (6 bases). The CDR3 totals 16 residues. The germline V gene has CDR1 LNHDA and CDR2 SQIVND (reference sequence). The V gene lost 0 bases and the J gene lost 6 bases, with 17 bases spanning the gap. CDR3 DNA sequence: TGTGCCAGTAGTATAGATATTACAGGGATCTTCAATGGCTACACCTTC. Residues: CASSIDITGIFNGYTF.

The genes are TRBV6-2 or TRBV6-3 and TRBJ1-5, with 9 bases aligning to TRBD1. V shed 6 bases and J 7 bases; nucleotides not matched to a gene: 4. The CDR3 is 13 amino acids. The germline V gene encodes CDR1 MNHEY and CDR2 SVGEGT. This CDR3 is CASSSTGGQPQHF. CDR3 DNA: TGTGCCAGCAGCTCGACAGGGGGACAGCCCCAGCATTTT.

This clone was detected once. The chain joins TRBV24-1 to TRBJ2-1, with TRBD2 identical over 7 bases. Germline V gives CDR1 KGHDR, CDR2 SFDVKD. V dropped 10 bases and J dropped 0; count of bases not matched to a gene: 5. This CDR3 has 14 residues. CDR3 sequence reads: CATWGGSSYNEQFF. The CDR3 DNA is TGTGCCACGTGGGGCGGGAGCTCCTACAATGAGCAGTTCTTC.

The chain is built from TRBV6-2 or TRBV6-3 and TRBJ1-1, with D maybe TRBD1 (5 bases). Germline CDR1 MNHEY, CDR2 SVGEGT. Trimming cost V 1 base and J 0 bases, with 12 bases left between them. This CDR3 spans 16 amino acids. The CDR3 loop is CASSYFPDRVNTEAFF. CDR3 bases: TGTGCCAGCAGTTACTTCCCCGACAGAGTGAACACTGAAGCTTTCTTT.

The rearrangement links TRBV3-1 (or the pseudogene TRBV3-2) to TRBJ1-4, with D uncertain. The CDR3 runs 13 residues. Deletions cut 0 bases from V and 14 bases from J, with 13 bases between. Germline CDR1 is LGHDT and CDR2 is YNNKEL (reference sequence). CDR3 sequence reads: CASSQEGRGGLFF. In DNA form, the CDR3 reads TGTGCCAGCAGCCAAGAGGGTCGGGGTGGTCTGTTTTTT.

The chain has TRBV5-1 and TRBJ1-2; no firm D call. Per the germline V gene, CDR1 is SGHRS and CDR2 is YFSETQ. This CDR3 contains 13 residues. V was cut by 7 bases and J by 0 bases, with 10 bases left in between. CDR3 DNA: TGCGCCAGCGGAGACGTATCTAACTATGGCTACACCTTC. Translation: CASGDVSNYGYTF.

This clone was observed a handful of times. J is TRBJ1-1 and V is TRBV19, with TRBD1 matching over 7 bases. Germline V gene sequence: CDR1 LNHDA, CDR2 SQIVND (reference sequence). V lost 5 bases to trimming and J lost 7 bases; unmatched junction nucleotides: 10. The CDR3 has 14 amino acids. The CDR3 bases are TGTGCCAGTAGTGAGGGGGCACTGGCGATTGAAGCTTTCTTT. It is translated as CASSEGALAIEAFF.

The chain combines TRBV10-1 with TRBJ2-2; 7 nucleotides align to TRBD1. In germline, CDR1 is WNHNN, CDR2 SYGVQD (reference sequence). There are 14 residues in the CDR3. V shed 5 bases, J shed 7 bases, and the junction held 7 bases outside the gene matches. The CDR3 loop reads CASSHDRVLGELFF. The CDR3 DNA reads as TGCGCCAGCAGTCATGACAGGGTCCTCGGGGAGCTGTTTTTT.

The chain employs TRBV30 and TRBJ1-2; TRBD1 agrees at 7 bases. After removal of 0 bases from V and 4 bases from J, the junction contained 11 bases not matched to a gene. Germline V gene data show CDR1 as GTSNPN and CDR2 as SVGIG (reference sequence). The CDR3 consists of 16 residues. DNA for the CDR3: TGTGCCTGGAGTGTACTGACAGGGCCATCTTCCTATGGCTACACCTTC. This sequence encodes CAWSVLTGPSSYGYTF.

This clone was found once. J is TRBJ2-3 and V is TRBV6-5, with D possibly matching TRBD2 (5 bases). Germline V gene sequence: CDR1 MNHEY, CDR2 SVGAGI. CDR3 length equals 11 residues. The ends were cut back, 5 bases at V and 6 bases at J, with 6 bases in the middle. The CDR3 loop reads CASSPGDTQYF. CDR3 DNA: TGTGCCAGCAGTCCGGGGGATACGCAGTATTTT.